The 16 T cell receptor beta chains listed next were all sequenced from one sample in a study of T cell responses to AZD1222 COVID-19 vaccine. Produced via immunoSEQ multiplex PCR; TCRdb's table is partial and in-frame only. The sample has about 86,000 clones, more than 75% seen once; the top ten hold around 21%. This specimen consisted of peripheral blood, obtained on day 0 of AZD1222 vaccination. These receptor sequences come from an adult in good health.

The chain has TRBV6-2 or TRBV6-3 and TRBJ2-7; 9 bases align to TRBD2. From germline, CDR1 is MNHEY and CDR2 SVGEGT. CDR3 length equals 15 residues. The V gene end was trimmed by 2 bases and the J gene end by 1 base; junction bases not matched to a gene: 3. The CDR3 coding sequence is TGTGCCAGCAGTTACGCGGGAGGGCCGTCCTACGAGCAGTACTTC. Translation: CASSYAGGPSYEQYF.

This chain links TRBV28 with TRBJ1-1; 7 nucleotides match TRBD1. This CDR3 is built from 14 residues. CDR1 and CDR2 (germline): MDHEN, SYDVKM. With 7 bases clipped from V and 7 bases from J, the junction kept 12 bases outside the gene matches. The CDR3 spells CASNLGGALVEAFF. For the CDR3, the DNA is TGTGCCAGCAACCTAGGGGGCGCATTAGTTGAAGCTTTCTTT. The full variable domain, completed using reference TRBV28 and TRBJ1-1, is DVKVTQSSRYLVKRTGEKVFLECVQDMDHENMFWYRQDPGLGLRLIYFSYDVKMKEKGDIPEGYSVSREKKERFSLILESASTNQTSMYLCASNLGGALVEAFFGQGTRLTVV.

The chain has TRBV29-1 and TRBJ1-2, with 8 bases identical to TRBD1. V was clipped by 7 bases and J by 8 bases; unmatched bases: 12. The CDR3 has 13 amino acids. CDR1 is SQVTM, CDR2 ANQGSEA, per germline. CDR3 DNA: TGCAGCGCAGGACAGGGAGTAATGGGCGGCTACACCTTC. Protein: CSAGQGVMGGYTF.

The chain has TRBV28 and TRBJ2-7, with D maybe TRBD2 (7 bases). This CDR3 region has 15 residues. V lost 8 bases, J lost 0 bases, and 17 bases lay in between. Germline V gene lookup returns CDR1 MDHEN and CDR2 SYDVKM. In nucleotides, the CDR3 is TGTGCCAGCTCTGGAGGGGGGGGAGCCTCCTACGAGCAGTACTTC. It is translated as CASSGGGGASYEQYF.

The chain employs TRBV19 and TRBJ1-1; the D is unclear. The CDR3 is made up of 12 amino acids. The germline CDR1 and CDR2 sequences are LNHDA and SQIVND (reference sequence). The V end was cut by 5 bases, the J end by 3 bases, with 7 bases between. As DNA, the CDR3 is TGTGCCAGTAGTGGCTTTGACACTGAAGCTTTCTTT. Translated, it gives CASSGFDTEAFF.

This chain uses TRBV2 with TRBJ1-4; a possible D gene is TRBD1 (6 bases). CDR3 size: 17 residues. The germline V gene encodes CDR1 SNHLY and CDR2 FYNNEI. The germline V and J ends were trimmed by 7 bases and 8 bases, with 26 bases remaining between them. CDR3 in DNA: TGTGCCAGCAATCCCCAGGGACAACAAAACGGGCGGGAAAAACTGTTTTTT. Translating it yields CASNPQGQQNGREKLFF.

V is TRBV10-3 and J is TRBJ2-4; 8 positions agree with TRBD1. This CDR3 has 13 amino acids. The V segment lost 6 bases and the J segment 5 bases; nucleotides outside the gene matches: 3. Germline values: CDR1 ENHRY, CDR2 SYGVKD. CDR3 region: CAIRQGEENIQYF. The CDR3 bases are TGTGCCATCAGACAGGGGGAGGAAAACATTCAGTACTTC.

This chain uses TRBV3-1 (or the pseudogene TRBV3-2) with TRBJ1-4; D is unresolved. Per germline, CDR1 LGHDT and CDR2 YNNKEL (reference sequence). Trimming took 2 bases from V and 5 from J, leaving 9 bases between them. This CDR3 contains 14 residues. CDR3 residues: CASSQIGRNEKLFF. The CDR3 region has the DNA TGTGCCAGCAGCCAAATAGGGAGAAATGAAAAACTGTTTTTT.

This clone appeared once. The CDR3 region is CSVKGRTNEKLFF. The CDR3 coding sequence is TGCAGCGTTAAGGGCAGGACTAATGAAAAACTGTTTTTT. The rearrangement links TRBV29-1 to TRBJ1-4, with unresolved D. Looked up from germline, CDR1 is SQVTM and CDR2 is ANQGSEA. With 5 bases removed from V and 2 bases from J, the gap between germline ends came to 9 bases. This CDR3 comprises 13 residues.

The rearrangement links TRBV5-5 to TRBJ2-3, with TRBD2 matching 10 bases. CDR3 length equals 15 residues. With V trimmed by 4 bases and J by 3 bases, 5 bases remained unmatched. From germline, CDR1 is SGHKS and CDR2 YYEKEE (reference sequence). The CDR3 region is CASSPRAGGTDTQYF. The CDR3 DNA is TGTGCCAGCAGCCCGCGAGCGGGAGGGACAGATACGCAGTATTTT. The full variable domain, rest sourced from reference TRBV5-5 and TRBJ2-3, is DAGVTQSPTHLIKTRGQQVTLRCSPISGHKSVSWYQQVLGQGPQFIFQYYEKEERGRGNFPDRFSARQFPNYSSELNVNALLLGDSALYLCASSPRAGGTDTQYFGPGTRLTVL.

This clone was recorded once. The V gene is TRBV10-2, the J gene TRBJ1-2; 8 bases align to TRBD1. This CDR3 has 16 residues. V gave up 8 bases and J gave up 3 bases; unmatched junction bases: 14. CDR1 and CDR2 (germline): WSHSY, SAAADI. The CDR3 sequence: CASSAERTGRDYGYTF. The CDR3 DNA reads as TGCGCCAGCTCCGCCGAGAGGACAGGGCGTGACTATGGCTACACCTTC.

CDR3 amino acids: CASSLQGTNTEAFF. For the CDR3, the DNA is TGTGCCAGCAGCCTACAGGGAACGAACACTGAAGCTTTCTTT. The chain recombines TRBV7-9 with TRBJ1-1; maybe TRBD1 (6 bases). Trimming pared 5 bases from V and 1 base from J, leaving 11 bases between. CDR1 SEHNR and CDR2 FQNEAQ come from the germline V gene (reference sequence). CDR3 length: 14 amino acids.

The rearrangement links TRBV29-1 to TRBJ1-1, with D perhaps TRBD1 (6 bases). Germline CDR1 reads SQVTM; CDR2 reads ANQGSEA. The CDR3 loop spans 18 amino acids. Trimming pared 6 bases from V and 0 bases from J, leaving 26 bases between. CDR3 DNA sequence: TGCAGCGTAGGAGGGGGGGCCGGACTCTGGGGCCTGAACACTGAAGCTTTCTTT. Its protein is CSVGGGAGLWGLNTEAFF.

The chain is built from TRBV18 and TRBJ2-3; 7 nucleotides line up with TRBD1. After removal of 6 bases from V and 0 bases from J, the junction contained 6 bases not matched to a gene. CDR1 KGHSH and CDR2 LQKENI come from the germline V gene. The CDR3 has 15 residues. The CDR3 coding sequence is TGTGCCAGCTCGTCACAGGGGCTTAGCACAGATACGCAGTATTTT. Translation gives CASSSQGLSTDTQYF.

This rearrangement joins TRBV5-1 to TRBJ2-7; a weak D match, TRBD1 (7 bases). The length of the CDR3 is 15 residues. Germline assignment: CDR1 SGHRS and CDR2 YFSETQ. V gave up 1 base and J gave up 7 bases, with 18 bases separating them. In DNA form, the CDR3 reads TGCGCCAGCAGCTTGATGGAGGGGGCGGTGTCAGAGCAGTACTTC. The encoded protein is CASSLMEGAVSEQYF.

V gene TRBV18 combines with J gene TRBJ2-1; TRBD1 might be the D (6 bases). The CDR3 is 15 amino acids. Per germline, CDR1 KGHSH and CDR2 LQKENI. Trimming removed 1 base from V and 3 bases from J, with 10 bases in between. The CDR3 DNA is TGTGCCAGCTCACCACAAACAGGGAGCTACAATGAGCAGTTCTTC. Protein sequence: CASSPQTGSYNEQFF.